This paragraph reports one T cell receptor beta chain. The CDR3 spans 14 residues. The germline CDR1 and CDR2 sequences are MDHEN and SYDVKM. V lost 3 bases and J 6 bases, leaving 12 bases between the germline ends. The record originates from a study of blood T cell repertoires in COVID-19. Libraries were prepared by immunoSEQ multiplex PCR; TCRdb keeps only in-frame clonotypes and omits some of them. The sample lists about 70,000 clones; 85% to 90% were seen once. This TCR derives from a man older than 75 with acute or convalescent COVID-19. Material for sequencing was peripheral blood. The chain carries TRBV28 and TRBJ1-5; D is possibly TRBD1 (5 bases). The CDR3 DNA reads as TGTGCCAGCAGTTTGCCAGGGCAAGCTCAGCCCCAGCATTTT. It specifies CASSLPGQAQPQHF.